The present T cell receptor (beta chain) was sequenced within a study of shared clonotypes between healthy human individuals. Points from the study as a whole: It was only blood that was sampled, and tissue repertoires likely differ. Non-shared clonotypes displayed generation probabilities falling below those of clonotypes present in all four donors.

CD45RA+ naive and CD45RA-negative memory subsets were separated from CD4+ cells. As concerns this clone: Its specificity is unknown.

The sorted-subset replicate PCRs were given about 200 ng DNA, which is tens of thousands of T cell genomes. Using immunoSEQ multiplex PCR, the repertoire was profiled, and TCRdb retains in-frame clones only, with some absent. The profile shows under 2.5 million clones, about nine tenths of them singletons. The ends were cut back, 10 bases at V and 0 bases at J, with 18 bases in the middle. Germline-derived CDR1 and CDR2 are LGHNA and YNFKEQ. This CDR3 comprises 15 residues. The rearrangement links TRBV4-2 to TRBJ1-1; D gene ambiguous. The sequence derives from a man aged 18 to 35 in good health. Some clones in this sample may be carry-over from other donors' samples. Sequencing was done on a sample of naive CD4+ T cells from PBMCs. Described subset: CD45RA+ positively selected. In DNA form, the CDR3 reads TGTGCCACCCCAGAGGCAGACGACATGAACACTGAAGCTTTCTTT. Its protein product is CATPEADDMNTEAFF.